The present T cell receptor beta chain was sequenced within a study of T-cell reconstitution after alpha-beta-depleted transplantation in children. This sample's TCRbeta library carried unique molecular identifier barcodes. TCRdb used MiXCR to reprocess the PCR reads, holding one entry per CDR3 protein. This sample has around 140,000 distinct CDR3 sequences, with about 8.8% found just once. In this sample, this clonotype turned up many times. The CDR3 covers 17 residues. The ends were cut back, 0 bases at V and 1 base at J, with 15 bases in the middle. Looked up from germline, CDR1 is SGHRS and CDR2 is YFSETQ.

The source is a female patient between 2 and 15 years old who had a stem cell transplant for congenital amegakaryocytic thrombocytopenia, so the T cells may come from the graft donor. The V call is TRBV5-1, the J call TRBJ2-3; D uncertain. Sequencing was performed on PBMCs, mostly from graft donor cells, taken 180 days after TCRalphabeta/CD19-depleted stem cell transplant. CDR3 coding DNA: TGCGCCAGCAGCTTGGTCACAAGCCTGGCCGGCACAGATACGCAGTATTTT. This translates into CASSLVTSLAGTDTQYF.